This passage covers 8 T cell receptor beta chains from one sample sequenced in a study of metastatic and nonmetastatic thyroid tumors. Thyroid surgery had not been preceded by any treatment in any patient. TCRdb reassembled clones from the PCR reads with MiXCR. This table has about 25,000 clones, 20% appearing once. Source material: adjacent normal tissue. Receptor source: a female donor with papillary thyroid cancer or a benign thyroid nodule (not recorded which). Some clones in this sample may be carry-over from other donors' samples.

The sample holds many counts of this clone. For the CDR3, the DNA is TGCAGTGCCAGGGAGCGGGGCCTGGGCTCCTACGAGCAGTACTTC. It specifies CSARERGLGSYEQYF. The chain couples TRBV20-1 to TRBJ2-7, with 7 bases identical to TRBD2. The trim removed 6 bases at V and 0 bases at J, leaving 11 bases unmatched. Germline V CDR1 and CDR2: DFQATT, SNEGSKA (reference sequence). This CDR3 contains 15 residues.

This clone was observed at least ten times. This CDR3 reads CSVTETVGSPLHF. The CDR3 nucleotides are TGCAGCGTCACTGAGACAGTTGGTTCACCCCTCCACTTT. This rearrangement joins TRBV29-1 to TRBJ1-6; a weak D match, TRBD1 (5 bases). The CDR3 covers 13 residues. CDR1 is SQVTM, CDR2 ANQGSEA, per germline. V was pared by 6 bases and J by 9 bases, with 15 bases between.

The chain couples TRBV20-1 to TRBJ1-2; possibly TRBD1 for D (5 bases). Germline V gene data show CDR1 as DFQATT and CDR2 as SNEGSKA (reference sequence). V shed 3 bases and J shed 4 bases, with 12 bases lying between them. The CDR3 is 13 residues long. The CDR3: CSASGAGGYGYTF. CDR3 coding DNA: TGCAGTGCTAGTGGGGCAGGTGGCTATGGCTACACCTTC.

The V gene is TRBV28, the J gene TRBJ2-6; TRBD1 might be the D (6 bases). CDR1 is MDHEN and CDR2 is SYDVKM in the germline V gene. The length of the CDR3 is 16 residues. V gave up 8 bases and J gave up 2 bases, with 16 bases separating them. Written as DNA, the CDR3 is TGTGCCAGCGTGGGACAAAGAGGGGCTGGGGCCAACGTCCTGACTTTC. Its protein product is CASVGQRGAGANVLTF.

This clone was seen ten or more times. The chain joins TRBV11-2 to TRBJ1-4; a possible D gene is TRBD1 (6 bases). V lost 5 bases and J 7 bases, leaving 23 bases between the germline ends. Germline lookup yields CDR1 SGHAT and CDR2 FQNNGV. The CDR3 is 17 residues long. CDR3 bases: TGTGCCAGCAGCCGATACTCGCAGATCAGGGGTAGTGAAAAACTGTTTTTT. Its translation: CASSRYSQIRGSEKLFF.

In its sample, this clone was seen a few times. V usage is TRBV24-1 and J usage is TRBJ2-1; TRBD2 agrees at 8 bases. The germline gives CDR1 KGHDR, CDR2 SFDVKD. The CDR3 spans 16 residues. The trim removed 3 bases at V and 10 bases at J, leaving 13 bases unmatched. CDR3 region: CATSDPSGGSRREQFF. CDR3 bases: TGTGCCACCAGTGATCCCAGCGGGGGCTCACGCAGAGAGCAGTTCTTC.

In this sample, this clone turned up many times. This specimen includes other DNA sequences encoding the same CDR3. V usage is TRBV29-1 and J usage is TRBJ1-1; no clear D gene. Germline V gene data show CDR1 as SQVTM and CDR2 as ANQGSEA. The CDR3 has 14 residues. V gave up 3 bases and J gave up 4 bases, with 15 bases separating them. Here the CDR3 DNA reads TGCAGCGTTGAGTCCCCGGGAGAGGGCACTGAAGCTTTCTTT. Amino acids: CSVESPGEGTEAFF. Together with reference TRBV29-1 and TRBJ1-1, the CDR3 gives the full variable domain: SAVISQKPSRDICQRGTSLTIQCQVDSQVTMMFWYRQQPGQSLTLIATANQGSEATYESGFVIDKFPISRPNLTFSTLTVSNMSPEDSSIYLCSVESPGEGTEAFFGQGTRLTVV.

This clone was picked up many times. A much larger clone lies a single base off, so this may be a read error. Written as DNA, the CDR3 is TGTGCCAGCAGCTTAAACTCCTACAATGAGCAGTTCTTC. Protein sequence: CASSLNSYNEQFF. The gene calls are TRBV7-3 and TRBJ2-1; D remains unclear. Trimming took 1 base from V and 0 from J, leaving 1 base between them. The CDR3 contains 13 residues. Germline CDR1 SGHTA, CDR2 FQGTGA.